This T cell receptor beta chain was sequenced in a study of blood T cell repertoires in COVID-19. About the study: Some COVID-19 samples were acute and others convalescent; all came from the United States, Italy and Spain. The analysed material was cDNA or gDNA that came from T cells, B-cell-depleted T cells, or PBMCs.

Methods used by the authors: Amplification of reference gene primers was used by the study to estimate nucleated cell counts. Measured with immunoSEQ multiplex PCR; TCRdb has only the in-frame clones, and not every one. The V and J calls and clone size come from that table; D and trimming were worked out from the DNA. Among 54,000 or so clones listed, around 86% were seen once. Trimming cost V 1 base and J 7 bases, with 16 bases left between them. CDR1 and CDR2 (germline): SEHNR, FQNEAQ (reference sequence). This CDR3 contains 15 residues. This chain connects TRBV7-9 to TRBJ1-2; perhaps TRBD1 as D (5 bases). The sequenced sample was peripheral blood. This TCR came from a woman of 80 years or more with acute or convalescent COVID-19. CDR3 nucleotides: TGTGCCAGCAGCTTAGTGTCTCGCGTTACAGGTGGCTACACCTTC. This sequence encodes CASSLVSRVTGGYTF. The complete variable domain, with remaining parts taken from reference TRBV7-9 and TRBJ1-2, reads DTGVSQNPRHKITKRGQNVTFRCDPISEHNRLYWYRQTLGQGPEFLTYFQNEAQLEKSRLLSDRFSAERPKGSFSTLEIQRTEQGDSAMYLCASSLVSRVTGGYTFGSGTRLTVV.